This T cell receptor beta chain comes out of a study of T cell responses to AZD1222 COVID-19 vaccine. This CDR3 is built from 14 residues. The ends were cut back, 5 bases at V and 9 bases at J, with 17 bases in the middle. Germline values: CDR1 SGHVS, CDR2 FNYEAQ. The table lists this clone with a count of one. The data were produced by immunoSEQ multiplex PCR, yet TCRdb's version contains in-frame clones alone and is incomplete. The sample includes under 200,000 clones, more than 80% of them seen just once. This clonotype was obtained from an adult in good health. This chain connects TRBV7-6 to TRBJ1-5; weak D call: TRBD1 (5 bases). The sequenced sample was peripheral blood, obtained on day 0 of AZD1222 vaccination. The CDR3 DNA reads TGTGCCAGCAGCCGATCGGGACCTCGGGGGCCCCAGCATTTT. This encodes CASSRSGPRGPQHF.